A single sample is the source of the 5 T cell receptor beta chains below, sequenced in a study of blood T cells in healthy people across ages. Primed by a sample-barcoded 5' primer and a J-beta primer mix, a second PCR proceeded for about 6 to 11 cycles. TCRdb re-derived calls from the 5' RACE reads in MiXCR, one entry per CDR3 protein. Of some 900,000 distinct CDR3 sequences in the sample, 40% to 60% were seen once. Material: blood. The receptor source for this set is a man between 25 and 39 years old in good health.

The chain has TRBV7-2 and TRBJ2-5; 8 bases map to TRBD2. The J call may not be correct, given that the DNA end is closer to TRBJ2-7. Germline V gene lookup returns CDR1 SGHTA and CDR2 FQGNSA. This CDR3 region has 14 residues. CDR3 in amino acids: CASSYGTSEYEQYF. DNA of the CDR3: TGTGCCAGCAGCTACGGGACTAGTGAGTACGAGCAGTACTTC.

The CDR3 is CASSLPTGAYEQYF. CDR3 nucleotides: TGCGCCAGCAGCTTGCCGACAGGGGCCTACGAGCAGTACTTC. The genes are TRBV5-1 and TRBJ2-7; 8 nucleotides align to TRBD1. Germline CDR1 is SGHRS and CDR2 is YFSETQ. The CDR3 sequence is 14 residues long. The trim removed 1 base at V and 2 bases at J, leaving 2 bases unmatched.

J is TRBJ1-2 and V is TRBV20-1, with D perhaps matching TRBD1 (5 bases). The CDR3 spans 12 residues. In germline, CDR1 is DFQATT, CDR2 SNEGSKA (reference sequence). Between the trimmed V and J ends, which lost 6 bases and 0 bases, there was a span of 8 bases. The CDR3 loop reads CSAAGPNYGYTF. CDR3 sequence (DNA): TGCAGTGCCGCAGGGCCTAACTATGGCTACACCTTC.

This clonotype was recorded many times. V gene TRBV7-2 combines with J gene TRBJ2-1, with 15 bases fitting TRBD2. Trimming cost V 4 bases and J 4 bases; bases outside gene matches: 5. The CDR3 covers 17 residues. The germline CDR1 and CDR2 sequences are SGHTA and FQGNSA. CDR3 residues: CASSSRTSGGVYNEQFF. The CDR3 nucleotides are TGTGCCAGCAGCTCCCGGACTAGCGGGGGGGTATACAATGAGCAGTTCTTC.

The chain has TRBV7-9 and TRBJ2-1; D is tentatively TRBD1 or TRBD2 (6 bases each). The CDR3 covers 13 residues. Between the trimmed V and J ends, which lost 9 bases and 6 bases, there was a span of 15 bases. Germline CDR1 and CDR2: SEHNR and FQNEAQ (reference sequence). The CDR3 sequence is CASSRGAPNEQFF. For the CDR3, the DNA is TGTGCCAGTAGTAGGGGGGCCCCCAATGAGCAGTTCTTC.